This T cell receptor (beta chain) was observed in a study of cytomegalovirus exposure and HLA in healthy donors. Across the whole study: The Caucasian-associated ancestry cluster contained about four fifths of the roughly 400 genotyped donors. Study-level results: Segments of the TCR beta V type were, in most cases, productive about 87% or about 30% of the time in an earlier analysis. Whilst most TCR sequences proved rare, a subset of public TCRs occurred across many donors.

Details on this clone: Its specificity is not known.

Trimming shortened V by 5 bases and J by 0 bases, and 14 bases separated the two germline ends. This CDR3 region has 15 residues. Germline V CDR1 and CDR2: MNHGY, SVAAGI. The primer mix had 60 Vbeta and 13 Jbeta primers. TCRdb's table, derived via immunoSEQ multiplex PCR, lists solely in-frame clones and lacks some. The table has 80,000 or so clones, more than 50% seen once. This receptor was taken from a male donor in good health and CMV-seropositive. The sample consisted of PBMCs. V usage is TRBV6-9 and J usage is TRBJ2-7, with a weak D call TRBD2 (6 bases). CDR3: CASSPPERVSYEQYF. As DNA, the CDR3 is TGTGCCAGCAGTCCCCCCGAGCGGGTCTCCTACGAGCAGTACTTC.